The 8 T cell receptor beta chains reported below all come from one sample, sequenced in a study of neoadjuvant nivolumab and ipilimumab in lung cancer. Sequencing used immunoSEQ multiplex PCR; TCRdb keeps in-frame clones, though not all of them. In the table there are roughly 18,000 clones, around 79% of which are singletons. This material consisted of tumor tissue, taken after neoadjuvant nivolumab, alone or with ipilimumab, at or shortly before surgery. The receptors were sampled from an adult with non-small cell lung cancer.

In its sample, this clone was seen once. This sequence joins TRBV7-9 and TRBJ2-1, with a weak D call TRBD1 (5 bases). Germline values: CDR1 SEHNR, CDR2 FQNEAQ (reference sequence). The CDR3 loop spans 11 amino acids. Trimming pared 1 base from V and 14 bases from J, leaving 9 bases between. The CDR3 region is CASSLGGAKFF. Written as DNA, the CDR3 is TGTGCCAGCAGCTTAGGTGGGGCCAAGTTCTTC. The full variable domain, rest sourced from reference TRBV7-9 and TRBJ2-1, is DTGVSQNPRHKITKRGQNVTFRCDPISEHNRLYWYRQTLGQGPEFLTYFQNEAQLEKSRLLSDRFSAERPKGSFSTLEIQRTEQGDSAMYLCASSLGGAKFFGPGTRLTVL.

The rearrangement joins TRBV28 to TRBJ1-6, with D perhaps TRBD1 (5 bases). The germline V and J ends were trimmed by 5 bases and 0 bases, with 11 bases remaining between them. Germline-derived CDR1 and CDR2 are MDHEN and SYDVKM. The CDR3 has 16 residues. The CDR3 sequence: CASSPHRSSYNSPLHF. CDR3 coding DNA: TGTGCCAGCAGTCCCCACAGGAGCTCCTATAATTCACCCCTCCACTTT.

The chain employs TRBV7-9 and TRBJ1-6, with TRBD1 matching 9 bases. In germline, CDR1 is SEHNR, CDR2 FQNEAQ (reference sequence). Trimming at V came to 5 bases and at J to 7 bases, leaving 3 bases not matched to a gene. The CDR3 has 14 residues. DNA for the CDR3: TGTGCCAGCAGCCGACAGGGGGACAATTCACCCCTCCACTTT. Encoded protein: CASSRQGDNSPLHF.

This clone occurred once. This chain connects TRBV27 to TRBJ1-6, with a possible D match to TRBD1 (6 bases). V lost 6 bases and J 6 bases, leaving 9 bases between the germline ends. Germline lookup yields CDR1 MNHEY and CDR2 SMNVEV (reference sequence). This CDR3 spans 13 amino acids. CDR3: CASRGQPNSPLHF. The CDR3 DNA reads as TGTGCCAGCAGAGGACAGCCTAATTCACCCCTCCACTTT.

The chain couples TRBV7-2 to TRBJ2-3; TRBD2 matches 10 bases. In germline, CDR1 is SGHTA, CDR2 FQGNSA. Trimming cost V 0 bases and J 12 bases; bases outside gene matches: 3. CDR3 size: 13 residues. CDR3 in DNA: TGTGCCAGCAGCTTAGCAGCGGGGGGGCCTCAGTATTTT. Protein product: CASSLAAGGPQYF.

This clone was seen only a few times. The genes are TRBV5-6 and TRBJ2-4, with unresolved D. The germline V and J ends were trimmed by 4 bases and 6 bases, with 14 bases remaining between them. Germline V gene sequence: CDR1 SGHDT, CDR2 YYEEEE. The CDR3 is 14 residues long. CDR3 DNA: TGTGCCAGCAGCCAGAGAGAGCTAGGAAACATTCAGTACTTC. This gives the protein CASSQRELGNIQYF. The whole variable domain, filled in from reference TRBV5-6 and TRBJ2-4, reads DAGVTQSPTHLIKTRGQQVTLRCSPKSGHDTVSWYQQALGQGPQFIFQYYEEEERQRGNFPDRFSGHQFPNYSSELNVNALLLGDSALYLCASSQRELGNIQYFGAGTRLSVL.

This clone was recorded once. The chain links TRBV7-2 to TRBJ1-2; D is uncertain. The V end lost 6 bases, the J end lost 2 bases, and 10 bases lay between the germline ends. The germline CDR1 and CDR2 sequences are SGHTA and FQGNSA. The CDR3 covers 13 residues. The CDR3 DNA is TGTGCCAGCAGTTCGGCCATGAACTATGGCTACACCTTC. Its protein product is CASSSAMNYGYTF.

Within the sample, this clone is large (0.1 to 1%). The chain links TRBV7-6 to TRBJ1-2, with TRBD1 matching 9 bases. Germline V gives CDR1 SGHVS, CDR2 FNYEAQ. After removal of 1 base from V and 3 bases from J, the junction contained 3 bases not matched to a gene. The CDR3 has 15 residues. The CDR3 nucleotides read TGTGCCAGCAGCTTAGGGGACAGGGACTACTATGGCTACACCTTC. As protein: CASSLGDRDYYGYTF.